The TCR beta chain described here comes from a study of blood T cells in healthy people across ages. Study-level points and caveats: A strong correlation between TCR beta diversity and naive T cell percentage was seen.

At least 6.5 million PBMCs were isolated per sample. The CDR3 is made up of 12 amino acids. V lost 4 bases and J lost 8, with 11 bases in between. Germline loops: CDR1 DFQATT, CDR2 SNEGSKA (reference sequence). This clonotype was observed a handful of times. The antigen remains undetermined. Combining a sample-barcoded 5' primer with a J-beta primer mix, a second PCR ran for about 6 to 12 cycles. TCRdb passed the 5' RACE reads through MiXCR, listing each CDR3 protein once. The data contain approximately 780,000 distinct CDR3 sequences, approximately 24% of them singletons. This same sample was also taken into another study, of T cells of mothers and their children. This second study notes: The second PCR used the M1S primer, and this primer added sample barcodes and 2-4 random nucleotides.

This sequence originates from a boy younger than 18 in good health. Sequencing was performed on blood. The chain employs TRBV20-1 and TRBJ1-4; D uncertain. The chain's CDR3 is CSATGSKEKLFF. The CDR3, as DNA: TGCAGTGCTACCGGGTCGAAGGAAAAACTGTTTTTT.